Described below is a single T cell receptor (beta chain) sequence and its context. Its cognate antigen is unknown. V lost 4 bases and J 0 bases, leaving 23 bases between the germline ends. Germline V gives CDR1 SGHRS, CDR2 YFSETQ. The CDR3 totals 19 residues. Thymic tissue was derived from resections collected during corrective heart surgery. The repertoire was sequenced with immunoSEQ multiplex PCR; TCRdb's copy has only in-frame clones and lacks some. The sample lists about 78,000 clones, around 96% occurring once. The sample is drawn from a study of human thymus T cells. Study outcomes and limitations: Gene usage (both V and J) appeared biased in thymic and blood repertoires. Unrelated individuals had highly overlapping thymic repertoires, as reported in related research.

The chain is built from TRBV5-1 and TRBJ2-1; weak D call: TRBD2 (6 bases). The sequenced material came from thymus tissue. The TCR originated in a boy in the first two years of life with a congenital heart defect but otherwise immunologically healthy. In DNA, the CDR3 is TGCGCCAGCAGCGCTACTAGAGGCAAGGGACTCAGCTCCTACAATGAGCAGTTCTTC. It yields the protein CASSATRGKGLSSYNEQFF.